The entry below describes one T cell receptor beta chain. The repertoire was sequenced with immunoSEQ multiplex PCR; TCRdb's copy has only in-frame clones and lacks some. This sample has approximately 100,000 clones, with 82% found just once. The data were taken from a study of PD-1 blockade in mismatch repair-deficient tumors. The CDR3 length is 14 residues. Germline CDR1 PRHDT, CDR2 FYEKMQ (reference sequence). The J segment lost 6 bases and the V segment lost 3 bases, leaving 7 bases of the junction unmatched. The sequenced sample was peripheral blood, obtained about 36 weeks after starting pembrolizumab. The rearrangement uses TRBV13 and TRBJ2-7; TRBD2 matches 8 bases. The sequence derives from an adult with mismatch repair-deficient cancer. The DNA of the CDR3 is TGTGCCAGCAGCTTTACGGGACTAGGATCCGAGCAGTACTTC. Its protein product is CASSFTGLGSEQYF.